A selection of T cell receptor beta chains follows, all from one sample in a study of metastatic and nonmetastatic thyroid tumors. TCRdb called clones again from the PCR reads with MiXCR. The sample has approximately 23,000 clones, 36% seen once. Material: blood. These receptors all stem from a male donor with papillary thyroid cancer or a benign thyroid nodule (not recorded which). Some clones in this sample may be carry-over from other donors' samples. The conserved cysteine and the conserved F or W are not part of the CDR3 here. The order of the fields is J gene, V gene, CDR3 protein.

>TRBJ2-7|TRBV20-1
SAQFPSSYEQY
>TRBJ2-7|TRBV20-1
SAPDRGGTSGYEQY
>TRBJ1-5|TRBV6-5
ASSYSWGSNQPQH
>TRBJ2-7|TRBV6-2/TRBV6-3
ASRWWGSYEQY
>TRBJ2-7|TRBV6-1
ASQGSYEQY
>TRBJ2-3|TRBV5-1
ASSLEDRDTDTQY
>TRBJ2-2|TRBV24-1
ATRAAGELF
>TRBJ1-2|TRBV11-2
ASSFTTDRVGGYT
>TRBJ2-7|TRBV6-2/TRBV6-3
ASSREVYEQY
>TRBJ1-4|TRBV5-1
ASSFAGTDNEKLF
>TRBJ2-3|TRBV18
ASSPGTDTDTQY
>TRBJ2-3|TRBV20-1
SATREGGSTDTQY
>TRBJ2-3|TRBV7-8
ASRTSGFADTQY
>TRBJ2-1|TRBV6-1
ASSRTGDNEQF
>TRBJ1-1|TRBV3-1
ASSRQGAAF
>TRBJ1-4|TRBV5-6
ASSLWMVTNEKLF